Sequencing of this TCR beta chain was carried out in a study of post-analysis software for immune sequencing data (dated by TCRdb to the mid-2010s). For the wider study: Relapsing-remitting, secondary progressive and progressive-relapsing multiple sclerosis were recorded as disease courses, and subtype annotation was lacking for some patients. A subset of samples was prepared in parallel using single-end sample barcoding, then pooled and co-amplified after Illumina adapter ligation. The patient repertoires were compared against approximately ten previously published healthy control repertoires obtained from donors aged roughly 6 to 25 years. The paper as a whole reports these results and caveats: Direct clustering with F measure showed strong co-clustering of samples prepared in the same batch, prompting a batch-effect correction. The multiple sclerosis patient group was slightly younger than the control group. Patients showed significantly higher frequencies than controls for five TRBV segments, among them TRBV5-6, TRBV5-1 and TRBV20-1. Multiple sclerosis patients had significantly lower normalized Chao1 diversity than controls, a result that suggests substantial peripheral T-cell clonal expansion.

TCR beta repertoires were profiled from peripheral blood of over 10 young patients with multiple sclerosis to demonstrate the VDJtools post-analysis software. Multiple sclerosis patients were children and adolescents aged roughly 6 to 15 years. From cysteine to phenylalanine, the CDR3 is 15 amino acids long. The entry retains the CDR3 DNA only, 45 bases that are in frame from base 1. Sequences SQVTM (CDR1) and ANQGSEA (CDR2) are obtained from the germline V gene. V lost 5 bases and J lost 1 base, and the count of bases not matched to a germline gene is 9. The library was produced with PCR. Sequencing was carried out with an Illumina HiSeq 2500. To reduce PCR and sequencing biases, unique molecular identifiers were built into the TCR beta cDNA libraries. Roughly 0.5 million cDNA molecules were obtained per 1 to 10 million input T cells, so each molecule approximated one T cell. The patient libraries were prepared and sequenced using the same protocol as the earlier healthy control dataset. Samples belonging to the same batch were prepared together, multiplexed and sequenced on a shared HiSeq lane. Turning to the authors' computational methods: MIGEC handled the raw barcoded reads, throwing out single-read molecular identifier groups before consensus assembly and CDR3 extraction. VDJtools was used for post-analysis of the clonotype tables, and diversity was normalized by down-sampling every dataset to the size of the smallest sample. To correct batch-related cross-sample contamination, repertoire overlap clustering matched CDR3 amino acid sequences but not nucleotide sequences. TCRdb reran the public reads through fastp at Q25 and MiXCR, keeping productive beta chains. Each CDR3 protein gets just one entry, which takes the most common genes and DNA from the rows behind it. The V and J calls were not made by the authors but by TCRdb's processing. This sample gives 400,000 to 500,000 distinct CDR3 sequences in total; approximately 37% of them show up just once. The top ten clonotypes cover approximately 7.6% of the sample.

Comments on this clonotype: Its antigen is still unknown. One base away there is no much larger clone; base qualities are not given.

The clonotype was recovered from a girl under 10 years old with multiple sclerosis. Sequenced: blood. The rearrangement combines TRBV29-1 with TRBJ2-7; a stretch of 9 junction bases matches TRBD1. The nucleotide sequence reads as follows: TGCAGCGTTCAAGGGGGGACAGGGTATTCCTACGAGCAGTACTTC. This yields the protein CSVQGGTGYSYEQYF.